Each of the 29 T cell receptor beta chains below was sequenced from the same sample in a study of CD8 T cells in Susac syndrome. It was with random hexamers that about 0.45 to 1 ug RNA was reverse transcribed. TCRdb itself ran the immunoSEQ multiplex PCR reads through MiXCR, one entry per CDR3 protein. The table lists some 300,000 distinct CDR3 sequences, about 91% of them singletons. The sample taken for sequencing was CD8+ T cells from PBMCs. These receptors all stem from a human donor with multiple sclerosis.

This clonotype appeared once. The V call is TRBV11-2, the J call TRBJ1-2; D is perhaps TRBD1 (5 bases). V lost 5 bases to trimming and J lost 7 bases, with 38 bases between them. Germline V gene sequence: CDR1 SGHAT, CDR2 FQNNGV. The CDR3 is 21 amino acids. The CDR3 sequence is CASSERWDRTSRYYGYGGYTF. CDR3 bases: TGTGCCAGCAGCGAACGCTGGGACCGTACCTCGAGATACTATGGCTACGGTGGCTACACCTTC.

This CDR3 is CSVAPGGGEITDTQYF. Written as DNA, the CDR3 is TGCAGCGTTGCCCCCGGGGGGGGAGAAATCACAGATACGCAGTATTTT. V is TRBV29-1 and J is TRBJ2-3; 8 nucleotides line up with TRBD2. V trimming: 4 bases; J trimming: 2 bases; junction bases outside the gene matches: 11. Germline-derived CDR1 and CDR2 are SQVTM and ANQGSEA. The CDR3 runs to 16 residues.

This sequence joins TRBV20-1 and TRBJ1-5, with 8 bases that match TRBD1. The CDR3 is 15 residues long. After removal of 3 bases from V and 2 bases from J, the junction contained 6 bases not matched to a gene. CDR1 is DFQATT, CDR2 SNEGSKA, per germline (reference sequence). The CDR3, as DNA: TGCAGTGCTAGCGCAGGGGGCGAGGGCAATCAGCCCCAGCATTTT. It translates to CSASAGGEGNQPQHF.

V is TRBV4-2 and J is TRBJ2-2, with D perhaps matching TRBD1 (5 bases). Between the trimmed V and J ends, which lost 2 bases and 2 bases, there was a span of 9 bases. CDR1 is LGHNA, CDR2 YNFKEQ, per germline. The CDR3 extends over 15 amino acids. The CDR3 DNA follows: TGTGCCAGCAGCCAAACGGACACTAACACCGGGGAGCTGTTTTTT. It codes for CASSQTDTNTGELFF.

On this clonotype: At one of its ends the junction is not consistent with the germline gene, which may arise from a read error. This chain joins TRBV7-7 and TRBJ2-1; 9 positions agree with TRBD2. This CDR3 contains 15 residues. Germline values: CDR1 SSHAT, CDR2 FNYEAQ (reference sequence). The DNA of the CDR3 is TGTGCTAGCAGCTTTCGACTAGCGGACTACAATGAGCAGTTCTTC. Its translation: CASSFRLADYNEQFF. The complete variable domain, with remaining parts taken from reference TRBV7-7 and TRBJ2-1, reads GAGVSQSPRYKVTKRGQDVTLRCDPISSHATLYWYQQALGQGPEFLTYFNYEAQPDKSGLPSDRFSAERPEGSISTLTIQRTEQRDSAMYRCASSFRLADYNEQFFGPGTRLTVL.

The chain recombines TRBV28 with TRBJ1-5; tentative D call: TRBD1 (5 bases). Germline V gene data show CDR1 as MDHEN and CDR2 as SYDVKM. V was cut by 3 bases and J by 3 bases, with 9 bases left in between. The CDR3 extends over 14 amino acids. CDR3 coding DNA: TGTGCCAGCAGTTTGACAGACCCCAATCAGCCCCAGCATTTT. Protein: CASSLTDPNQPQHF.

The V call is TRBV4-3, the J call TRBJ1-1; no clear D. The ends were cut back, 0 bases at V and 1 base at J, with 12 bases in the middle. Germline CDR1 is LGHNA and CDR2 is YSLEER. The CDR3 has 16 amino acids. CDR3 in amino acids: CASSQDHAQRNTEAFF. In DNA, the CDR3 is TGCGCCAGCAGCCAAGATCACGCACAGAGGAACACTGAAGCTTTCTTT.

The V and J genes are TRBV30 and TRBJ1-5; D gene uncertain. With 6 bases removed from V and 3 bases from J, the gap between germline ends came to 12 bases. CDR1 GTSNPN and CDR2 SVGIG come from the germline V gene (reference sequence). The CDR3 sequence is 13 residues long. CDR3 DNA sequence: TGTGCCTGCGAGGACGGGGACAATCAGCCCCAGCATTTT. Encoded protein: CACEDGDNQPQHF.

The CDR3 spells CASTRTSNTGELFF. The CDR3 nucleotides read TGTGCCAGCACAAGGACATCGAACACCGGGGAGCTGTTTTTT. The rearrangement joins TRBV27 to TRBJ2-2, with D tentatively TRBD1 (5 bases). With 7 bases removed from V and 0 bases from J, the gap between germline ends came to 9 bases. The CDR3 is 14 amino acids. Germline V lookup: CDR1 MNHEY, CDR2 SMNVEV (reference sequence).

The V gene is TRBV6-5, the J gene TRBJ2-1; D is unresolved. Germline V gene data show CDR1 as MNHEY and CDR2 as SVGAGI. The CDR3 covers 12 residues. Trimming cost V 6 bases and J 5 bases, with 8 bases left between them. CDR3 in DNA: TGTGCCAGCAGAGTGAGCGACAATGAGCAGTTCTTC. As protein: CASRVSDNEQFF.

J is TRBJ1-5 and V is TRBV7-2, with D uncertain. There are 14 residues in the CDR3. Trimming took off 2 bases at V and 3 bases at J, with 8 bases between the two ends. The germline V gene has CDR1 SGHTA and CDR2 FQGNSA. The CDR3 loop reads CASSLLGFNQPQHF. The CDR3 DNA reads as TGTGCCAGCAGCTTATTAGGGTTCAATCAGCCCCAGCATTTT.

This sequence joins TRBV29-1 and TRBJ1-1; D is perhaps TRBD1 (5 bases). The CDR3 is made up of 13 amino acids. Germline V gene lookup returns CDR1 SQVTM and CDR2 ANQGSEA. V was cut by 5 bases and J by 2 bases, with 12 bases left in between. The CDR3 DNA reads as TGCAGCGTTACGGGACCGATTAACACTGAAGCTTTCTTT. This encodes CSVTGPINTEAFF.

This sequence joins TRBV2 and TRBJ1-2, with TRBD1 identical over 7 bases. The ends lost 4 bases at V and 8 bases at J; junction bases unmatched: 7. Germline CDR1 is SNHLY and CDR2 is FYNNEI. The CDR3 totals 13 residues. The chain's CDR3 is CASSADRLGGYTF. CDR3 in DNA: TGTGCCAGCAGTGCGGACAGGCTTGGCGGCTACACCTTC.

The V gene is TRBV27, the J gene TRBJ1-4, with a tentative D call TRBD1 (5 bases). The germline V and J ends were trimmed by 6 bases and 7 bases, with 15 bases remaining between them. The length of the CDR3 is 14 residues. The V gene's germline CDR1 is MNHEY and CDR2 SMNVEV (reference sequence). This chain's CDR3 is CASRRGRLSEKLFF. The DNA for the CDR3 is TGTGCCAGCAGGCGGGGCAGGTTGAGTGAAAAACTGTTTTTT.

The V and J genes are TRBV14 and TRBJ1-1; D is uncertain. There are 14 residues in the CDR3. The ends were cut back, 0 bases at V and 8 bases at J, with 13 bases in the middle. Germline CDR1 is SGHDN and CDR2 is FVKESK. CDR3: CASSQDKVLGEAFF. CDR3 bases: TGTGCCAGCAGCCAAGATAAGGTTCTGGGAGAAGCTTTCTTT.

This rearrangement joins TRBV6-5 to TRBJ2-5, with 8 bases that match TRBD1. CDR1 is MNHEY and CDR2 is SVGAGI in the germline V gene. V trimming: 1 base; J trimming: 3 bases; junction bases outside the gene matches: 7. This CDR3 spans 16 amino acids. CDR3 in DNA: TGTGCCAGCAGTTACTTTAGGACAGGGCCTAAAGAGACCCAGTACTTC. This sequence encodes CASSYFRTGPKETQYF.

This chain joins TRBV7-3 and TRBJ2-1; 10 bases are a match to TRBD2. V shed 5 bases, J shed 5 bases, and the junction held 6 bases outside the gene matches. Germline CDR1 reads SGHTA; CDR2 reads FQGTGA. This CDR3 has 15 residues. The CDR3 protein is CASSVLAGVHNEQFF. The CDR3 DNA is TGTGCCAGCAGCGTCCTAGCGGGGGTTCACAATGAGCAGTTCTTC.

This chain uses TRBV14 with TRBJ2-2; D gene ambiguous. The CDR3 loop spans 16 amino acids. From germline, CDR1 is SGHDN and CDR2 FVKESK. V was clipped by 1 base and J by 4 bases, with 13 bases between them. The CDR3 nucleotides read TGTGCCAGCAGCCAAGGGCCCGTCTTCCCCACCGGGGAGCTGTTTTTT. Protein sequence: CASSQGPVFPTGELFF. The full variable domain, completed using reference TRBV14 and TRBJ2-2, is EAGVTQFPSHSVIEKGQTVTLRCDPISGHDNLYWYRRVMGKEIKFLLHFVKESKQDESGMPNNRFLAERTGGTYSTLKVQPAELEDSGVYFCASSQGPVFPTGELFFGEGSRLTVL.

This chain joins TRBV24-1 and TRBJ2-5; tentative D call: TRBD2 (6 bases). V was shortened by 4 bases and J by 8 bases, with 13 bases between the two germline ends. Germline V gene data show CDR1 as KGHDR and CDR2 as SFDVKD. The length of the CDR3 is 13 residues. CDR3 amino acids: CATSDWDLGTQYF. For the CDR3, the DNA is TGTGCCACCAGTGACTGGGACTTGGGTACCCAGTACTTC.

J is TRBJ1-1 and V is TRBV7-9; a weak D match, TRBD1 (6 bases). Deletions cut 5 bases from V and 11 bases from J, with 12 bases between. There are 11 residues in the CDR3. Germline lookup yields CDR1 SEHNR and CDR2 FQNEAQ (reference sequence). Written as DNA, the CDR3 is TGTGCCAGCAGCCCAACAGGGTTTGCTTTCTTT. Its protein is CASSPTGFAFF.

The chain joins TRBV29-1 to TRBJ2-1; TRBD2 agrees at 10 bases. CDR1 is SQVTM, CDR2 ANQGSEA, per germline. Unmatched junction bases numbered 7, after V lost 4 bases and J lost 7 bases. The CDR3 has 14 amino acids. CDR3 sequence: CSVGTSGGGNEQFF. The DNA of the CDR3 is TGCAGCGTTGGGACTAGCGGAGGGGGGAATGAGCAGTTCTTC.

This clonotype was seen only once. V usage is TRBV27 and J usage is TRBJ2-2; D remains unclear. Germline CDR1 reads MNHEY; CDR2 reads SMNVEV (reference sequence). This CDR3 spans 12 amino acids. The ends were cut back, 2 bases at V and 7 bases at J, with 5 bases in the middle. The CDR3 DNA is TGTGCCAGCAGTTTAAATATCGGGGAGCTGTTTTTT. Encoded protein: CASSLNIGELFF.

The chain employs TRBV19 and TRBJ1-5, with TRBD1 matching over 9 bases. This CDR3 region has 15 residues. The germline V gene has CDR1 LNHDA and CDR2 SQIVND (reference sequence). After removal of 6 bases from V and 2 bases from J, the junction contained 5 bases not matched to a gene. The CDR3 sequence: CASRLTGGGNQPQHF. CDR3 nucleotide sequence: TGTGCCAGTAGATTAACAGGGGGCGGCAATCAGCCCCAGCATTTT. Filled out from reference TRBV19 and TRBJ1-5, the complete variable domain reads DGGITQSPKYLFRKEGQNVTLSCEQNLNHDAMYWYRQDPGQGLRLIYYSQIVNDFQKGDIAEGYSVSREKKESFPLTVTSAQKNPTAFYLCASRLTGGGNQPQHFGDGTRLSIL.

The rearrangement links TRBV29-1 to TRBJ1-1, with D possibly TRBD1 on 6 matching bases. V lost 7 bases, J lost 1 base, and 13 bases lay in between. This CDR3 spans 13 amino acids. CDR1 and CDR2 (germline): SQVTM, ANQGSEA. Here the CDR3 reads CSGQTGTNTEAFF. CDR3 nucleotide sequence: TGCAGCGGCCAGACAGGCACGAACACTGAAGCTTTCTTT.

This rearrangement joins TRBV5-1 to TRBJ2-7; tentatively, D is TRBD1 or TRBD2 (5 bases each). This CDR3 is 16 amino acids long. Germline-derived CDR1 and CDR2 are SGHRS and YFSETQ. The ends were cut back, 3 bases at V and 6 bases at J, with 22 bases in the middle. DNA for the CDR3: TGCGCCAGCAGCTCGGCTGGGGCCGAGGGTCCCGTCGAGCAGTACTTC. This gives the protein CASSSAGAEGPVEQYF.

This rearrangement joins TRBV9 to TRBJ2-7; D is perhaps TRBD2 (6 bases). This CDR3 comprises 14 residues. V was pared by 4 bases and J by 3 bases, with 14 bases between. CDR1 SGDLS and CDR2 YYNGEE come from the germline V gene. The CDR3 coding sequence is TGTGCCAGCAGCCCTGCGGGGAGATACTACGAGCAGTACTTC. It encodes CASSPAGRYYEQYF.

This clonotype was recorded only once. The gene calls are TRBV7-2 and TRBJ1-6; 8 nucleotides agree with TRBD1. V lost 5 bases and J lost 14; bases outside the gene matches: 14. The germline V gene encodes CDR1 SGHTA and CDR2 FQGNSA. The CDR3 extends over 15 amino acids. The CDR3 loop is CASSQTGQALSALHF. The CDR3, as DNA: TGTGCCAGCAGCCAGACGGGACAGGCTCTCTCTGCCCTCCACTTT.

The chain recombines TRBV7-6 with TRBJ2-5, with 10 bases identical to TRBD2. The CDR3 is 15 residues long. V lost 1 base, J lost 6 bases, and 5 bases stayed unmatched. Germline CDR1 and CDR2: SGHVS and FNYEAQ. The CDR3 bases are TGTGCCAGCAGCTTAGGGACTAGCGGAACCAAGACCCAGTACTTC. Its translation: CASSLGTSGTKTQYF.

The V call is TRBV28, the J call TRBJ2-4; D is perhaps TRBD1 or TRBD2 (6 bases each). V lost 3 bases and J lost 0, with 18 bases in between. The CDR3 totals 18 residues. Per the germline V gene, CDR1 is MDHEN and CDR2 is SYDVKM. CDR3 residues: CASSFPRGQGIAKNIQYF. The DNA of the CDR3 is TGTGCCAGCAGTTTTCCCCGGGGGCAGGGGATAGCCAAAAACATTCAGTACTTC.